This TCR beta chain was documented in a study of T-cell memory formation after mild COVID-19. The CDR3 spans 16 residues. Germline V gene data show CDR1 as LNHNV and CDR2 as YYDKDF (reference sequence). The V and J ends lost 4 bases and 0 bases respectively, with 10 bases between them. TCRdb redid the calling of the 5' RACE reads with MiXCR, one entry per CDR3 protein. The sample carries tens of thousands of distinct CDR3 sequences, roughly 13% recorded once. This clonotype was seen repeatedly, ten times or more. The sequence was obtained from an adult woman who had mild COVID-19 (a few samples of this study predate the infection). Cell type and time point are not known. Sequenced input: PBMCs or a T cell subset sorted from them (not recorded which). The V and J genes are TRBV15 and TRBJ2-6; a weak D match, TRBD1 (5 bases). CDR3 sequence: CATSTPRVSGANVLTF. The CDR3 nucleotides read TGTGCCACCAGCACCCCCAGGGTCTCTGGGGCCAACGTCCTGACTTTC.